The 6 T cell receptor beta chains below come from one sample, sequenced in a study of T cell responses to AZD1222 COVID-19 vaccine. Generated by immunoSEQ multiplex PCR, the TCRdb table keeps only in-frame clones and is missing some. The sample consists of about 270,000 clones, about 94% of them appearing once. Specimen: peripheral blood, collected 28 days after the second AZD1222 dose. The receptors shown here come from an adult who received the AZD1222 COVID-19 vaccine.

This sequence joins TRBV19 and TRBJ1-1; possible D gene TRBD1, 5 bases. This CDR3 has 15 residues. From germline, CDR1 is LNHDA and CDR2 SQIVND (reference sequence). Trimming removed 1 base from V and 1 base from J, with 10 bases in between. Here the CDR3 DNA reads TGTGCCAGTAGTATAGGGGTAGGGGCGAACACTGAAGCTTTCTTT. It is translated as CASSIGVGANTEAFF. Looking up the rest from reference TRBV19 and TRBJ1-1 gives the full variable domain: DGGITQSPKYLFRKEGQNVTLSCEQNLNHDAMYWYRQDPGQGLRLIYYSQIVNDFQKGDIAEGYSVSREKKESFPLTVTSAQKNPTAFYLCASSIGVGANTEAFFGQGTRLTVV.

The DNA for the CDR3 is TGTGCCAGCAGTACAGGGTGGAAAACTAACTATGGCTACACCTTC. Protein: CASSTGWKTNYGYTF. The gene calls are TRBV6-5 and TRBJ1-2; a possible D gene is TRBD1 (6 bases). The CDR3 consists of 15 residues. Trimming cost V 5 bases and J 0 bases, with 13 bases left between them. Germline values: CDR1 MNHEY, CDR2 SVGAGI.

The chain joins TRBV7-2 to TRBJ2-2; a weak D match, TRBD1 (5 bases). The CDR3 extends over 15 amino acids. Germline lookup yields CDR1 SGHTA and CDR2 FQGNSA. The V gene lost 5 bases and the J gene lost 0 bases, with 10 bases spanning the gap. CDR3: CASSQRTPNTGELFF. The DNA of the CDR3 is TGTGCCAGCAGCCAAAGGACACCGAACACCGGGGAGCTGTTTTTT.

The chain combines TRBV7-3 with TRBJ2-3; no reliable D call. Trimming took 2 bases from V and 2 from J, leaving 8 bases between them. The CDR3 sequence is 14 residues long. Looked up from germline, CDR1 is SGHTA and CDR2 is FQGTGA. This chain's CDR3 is CASSLRTPTDTQYF. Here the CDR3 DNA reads TGTGCCAGCAGCTTACGCACCCCCACAGATACGCAGTATTTT.

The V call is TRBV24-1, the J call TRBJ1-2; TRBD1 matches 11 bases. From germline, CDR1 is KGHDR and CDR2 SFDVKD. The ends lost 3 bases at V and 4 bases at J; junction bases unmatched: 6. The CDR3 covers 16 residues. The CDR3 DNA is TGTGCCACCAGTGATCGGGGGACAGGGGGAAGCTATGGCTACACCTTC. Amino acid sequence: CATSDRGTGGSYGYTF.

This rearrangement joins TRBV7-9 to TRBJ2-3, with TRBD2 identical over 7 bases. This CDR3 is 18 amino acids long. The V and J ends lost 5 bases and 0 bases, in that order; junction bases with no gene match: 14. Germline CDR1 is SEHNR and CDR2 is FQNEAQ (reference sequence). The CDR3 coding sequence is TGTGCCAGCAGCCAGGGCTACCGGGAGGATAAGAGCACAGATACGCAGTATTTT. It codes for CASSQGYREDKSTDTQYF.